This passage covers 21 T cell receptor beta chains from one sample sequenced in a study of CD8+ T cells in alopecia areata (dated 2018 in TCRdb). Read against the paper, the sample's treatment or condition label means: oral pan-JAK inhibitor, 5-10 mg twice daily. Receptor amplification or capture employed the immunoSEQ multiplex PCR assay. RNA was extracted from all samples and reverse transcribed into cDNA, which served as template for TCR sequencing. TCRdb carries this immuneACCESS record with in-frame sequences only. Its versions omit some clonotypes, under half of them owing to an unresolved V gene in the studies checked, with the rest unexplained. The sample records some 210,000 clones, around 65% of which are singletons. Roughly 1.2% of the sample is in the top ten clones. This specimen was CD4+ T cells sorted from blood, taken between weeks 44 and 45, from a patient treated with tofacitinib. Receptors were obtained from a human donor with alopecia areata.

This CDR3 is CASSVGQGEFHEQYF. In nucleotides, the CDR3 is TGTGCCAGCAGCGTAGGACAGGGTGAGTTCCACGAGCAGTACTTC. The V and J genes are TRBV9 and TRBJ2-7, with 7 bases lining up with TRBD1. The CDR3 consists of 15 residues. The V gene end was trimmed by 0 bases and the J gene end by 5 bases; junction bases not matched to a gene: 8. Per germline, CDR1 SGDLS and CDR2 YYNGEE.

Only one count was recorded for this clone. The rearrangement uses TRBV7-9 and TRBJ2-7, with a tentative D call TRBD1 (6 bases). The V end lost 5 bases, the J end lost 6 bases, and 14 bases lay between the germline ends. Germline V lookup: CDR1 SEHNR, CDR2 FQNEAQ (reference sequence). CDR3 length: 13 amino acids. The DNA for the CDR3 is TGTGCCAGCAGCCCACAGGGTACCTCCGAGCAGTACTTC. It encodes CASSPQGTSEQYF.

J is TRBJ1-5 and V is TRBV6-5; D is ambiguous. The germline CDR1 and CDR2 sequences are MNHEY and SVGAGI. The CDR3 is 13 residues long. V was pared by 5 bases and J by 6 bases, with 11 bases between. This CDR3 reads CASSPIRRQPQHF. The CDR3 DNA follows: TGTGCCAGCAGTCCAATTCGACGTCAGCCCCAGCATTTT.

This clone was detected a few times. J is TRBJ2-7 and V is TRBV5-1, with D unresolved. Germline V gene data show CDR1 as SGHRS and CDR2 as YFSETQ. V was clipped by 0 bases and J by 0 bases, with 7 bases between them. This CDR3 spans 14 amino acids. CDR3 amino acids: CASSLERSSYEQYF. Here the CDR3 DNA reads TGCGCCAGCAGCTTGGAACGATCCTCCTACGAGCAGTACTTC. Full variable domain (remainder filled in from reference TRBV5-1 and TRBJ2-7): KAGVTQTPRYLIKTRGQQVTLSCSPISGHRSVSWYQQTPGQGLQFLFEYFSETQRNKGNFPGRFSGRQFSNSRSEMNVSTLELGDSALYLCASSLERSSYEQYFGPGTRLTVT.

The chain uses TRBV2 and TRBJ1-2; D perhaps matches TRBD1 (5 bases). Germline CDR1 SNHLY, CDR2 FYNNEI. V was clipped by 5 bases and J by 0 bases, with 10 bases between them. This CDR3 region has 14 residues. The CDR3 loop reads CASSPGHANYGYTF. The CDR3, as DNA: TGTGCCAGCAGTCCCGGACACGCTAACTATGGCTACACCTTC.

The genes are TRBV6-5 and TRBJ1-4; D is possibly TRBD1 (5 bases). This CDR3 is 14 amino acids long. Trimming removed 6 bases at V and 5 bases at J, with 13 bases between. Germline V gives CDR1 MNHEY, CDR2 SVGAGI. The CDR3 loop is CASRQDPQNEKLFF. DNA of the CDR3: TGTGCCAGCAGACAGGACCCTCAGAATGAAAAACTGTTTTTT.

V is TRBV7-2 and J is TRBJ1-4, with TRBD1 matching over 7 bases. Germline V gives CDR1 SGHTA, CDR2 FQGNSA. J was trimmed by 5 bases and V by 5 bases; bases with no gene match: 8. The length of the CDR3 is 15 residues. CDR3 amino acids: CASSVIGTENEKLFF. The CDR3 nucleotides are TGTGCCAGCAGCGTTATCGGGACAGAGAATGAAAAACTGTTTTTT.

The sample holds a few counts of this clone. V and J are TRBV2 and TRBJ2-1, with 8 bases fitting TRBD1. This CDR3 is built from 14 residues. Trimming took 6 bases from V and 2 from J; bases not matched to a gene: 3. CDR1 and CDR2 from the germline V gene are SNHLY and FYNNEI. CDR3 bases: TGTGCCAGCAGAAGGACAGGGACCTACAATGAGCAGTTCTTC. Translated, it gives CASRRTGTYNEQFF. Variable domain in full (rest from reference TRBV2 and TRBJ2-1): EPEVTQTPSHQVTQMGQEVILRCVPISNHLYFYWYRQILGQKVEFLVSFYNNEISEKSEIFDDQFSVERPDGSNFTLKIRSTKLEDSAMYFCASRRTGTYNEQFFGPGTRLTVL.

This clone was observed a handful of times. V is TRBV6-1 and J is TRBJ2-5; TRBD2 is a possible D gene (5 bases). Germline V gene data show CDR1 as MNHNS and CDR2 as SASEGT. This CDR3 has 12 residues. V dropped 6 bases and J dropped 7 bases, with 12 bases sitting between them. In DNA form, the CDR3 reads TGTGCCAGCAGCCCGGCCGGGGTGACCCAGTACTTC. It translates to CASSPAGVTQYF.

V and J are TRBV14 and TRBJ2-7, with D possibly TRBD1 on 6 matching bases. This CDR3 region has 15 residues. Germline CDR1 reads SGHDN; CDR2 reads FVKESK. V lost 1 base and J 5 bases, leaving 15 bases between the germline ends. The CDR3 here is CASSQVNRARHEQYF. The CDR3 bases are TGTGCCAGCAGCCAAGTGAACAGGGCTCGCCACGAGCAGTACTTC.

This clone appeared a few times. Within the sample, other DNA sequences also encode this same CDR3. J is TRBJ2-6 and V is TRBV29-1; D unclear. The CDR3 has 13 amino acids. The germline gives CDR1 SQVTM, CDR2 ANQGSEA. Trimming stripped 1 base from V and 2 bases from J, with 3 bases between. DNA for the CDR3: TGCAGCGTTGAAGGGGCTGGGGCCAACGTCCTGACTTTC. It yields the protein CSVEGAGANVLTF. The entire variable domain, with the rest obtained from reference TRBV29-1 and TRBJ2-6, is as follows: SAVISQKPSRDICQRGTSLTIQCQVDSQVTMMFWYRQQPGQSLTLIATANQGSEATYESGFVIDKFPISRPNLTFSTLTVSNMSPEDSSIYLCSVEGAGANVLTFGAGSRLTVL.

This clone was picked up a small number of times. This chain connects TRBV30 to TRBJ2-3; 8 nucleotides agree with TRBD1. After removal of 4 bases from V and 5 bases from J, the junction contained 11 bases not matched to a gene. The CDR3 spans 15 residues. The germline CDR1 and CDR2 sequences are GTSNPN and SVGIG (reference sequence). CDR3 region: CAWTRTIRGRDTQYF. DNA of the CDR3: TGTGCCTGGACACGAACGATCAGGGGGCGAGATACGCAGTATTTT.

This clone showed up just a few times. The germline gene is not matched at one end of the junction; a read error may be the cause. This rearrangement joins TRBV30 to TRBJ2-2; tentative D call: TRBD2 (5 bases). The CDR3 loop spans 14 amino acids. Germline CDR1 is GTSNPN and CDR2 is SVGIG (reference sequence). CDR3 loop: CAWTSFSGPGELFF. In DNA, the CDR3 is TGTGCTTGGACCTCGTTCAGCGGACCGGGGGAGCTGTTTTTT.

The rearrangement links TRBV13 to TRBJ2-7; 8 bases are a match to TRBD1. Losses at the gene ends were 4 bases for V and 5 bases for J; bases not matched to a gene: 7. CDR3 size: 14 residues. CDR1 and CDR2 from the germline V gene are PRHDT and FYEKMQ (reference sequence). The CDR3 bases are TGTGCCAGCAGCTATGGACAGGGAACGAACGAGCAGTACTTC. Protein: CASSYGQGTNEQYF.

This sequence joins TRBV7-2 and TRBJ1-2; possible D gene TRBD1, 5 bases. The V gene lost 3 bases and the J gene lost 8 bases, with 16 bases spanning the gap. The CDR3 spans 14 residues. CDR1 is SGHTA and CDR2 is FQGNSA in the germline V gene. CDR3 coding DNA: TGTGCCAGCAGCTTGGGACGGCTGACGAGCGGCTACACCTTC. This translates into CASSLGRLTSGYTF.

CDR3 in amino acids: CASSPVRSGANVLTF. The CDR3 DNA is TGCGCCAGCAGCCCCGTGCGCTCTGGGGCCAACGTCCTGACTTTC. The rearrangement links TRBV5-1 to TRBJ2-6; unclear D gene. V gave up 4 bases and J gave up 0 bases, with 8 bases separating them. Germline V gene sequence: CDR1 SGHRS, CDR2 YFSETQ. This CDR3 contains 15 residues.

This chain connects TRBV7-7 to TRBJ1-6; no clear D. V dropped 4 bases and J dropped 8 bases, with 9 bases sitting between them. The germline V gene has CDR1 SSHAT and CDR2 FNYEAQ (reference sequence). The CDR3 is made up of 13 amino acids. CDR3 amino acids: CASSSGLDSPLHF. As DNA, the CDR3 is TGTGCCAGCAGCTCGGGCTTGGATTCACCCCTCCACTTT.

The chain is built from TRBV6-6 and TRBJ1-5; 7 nucleotides line up with TRBD1. Unmatched junction bases numbered 4, after V lost 6 bases and J lost 5 bases. The CDR3 sequence is 13 residues long. The V gene's germline CDR1 is MNHNY and CDR2 SVGAGI (reference sequence). CDR3 DNA: TGTGCCAGCAGGAGACAGGGCGATCAGCCCCAGCATTTT. As protein: CASRRQGDQPQHF.

V is TRBV11-2 and J is TRBJ2-4; TRBD2 is a possible D gene (7 bases). The V and J ends lost 0 bases and 8 bases respectively, with 14 bases between them. Looked up from germline, CDR1 is SGHAT and CDR2 is FQNNGV. This CDR3 contains 15 residues. CDR3 sequence: CASSLEGRGLDIQYF. CDR3 DNA sequence: TGTGCCAGCAGCTTAGAGGGGAGGGGGTTAGACATTCAGTACTTC.

V gene TRBV30 combines with J gene TRBJ2-5, with D hard to call. This CDR3 has 12 amino acids. Trimming stripped 1 base from V and 5 bases from J, with 8 bases between. Germline V gene sequence: CDR1 GTSNPN, CDR2 SVGIG (reference sequence). The CDR3 region is CAWSATSETQYF. Written as DNA, the CDR3 is TGTGCCTGGAGTGCGACTTCTGAGACCCAGTACTTC.

This chain's CDR3 is CAIRSSTADGYTF. CDR3 coding DNA: TGTGCCATCCGGAGCTCCACGGCGGATGGCTACACCTTC. This chain uses TRBV10-3 with TRBJ1-2, with no clear D. Germline V CDR1 and CDR2: ENHRY, SYGVKD. CDR3 length: 13 residues. Trimming cost V 8 bases and J 6 bases, with 16 bases left between them.